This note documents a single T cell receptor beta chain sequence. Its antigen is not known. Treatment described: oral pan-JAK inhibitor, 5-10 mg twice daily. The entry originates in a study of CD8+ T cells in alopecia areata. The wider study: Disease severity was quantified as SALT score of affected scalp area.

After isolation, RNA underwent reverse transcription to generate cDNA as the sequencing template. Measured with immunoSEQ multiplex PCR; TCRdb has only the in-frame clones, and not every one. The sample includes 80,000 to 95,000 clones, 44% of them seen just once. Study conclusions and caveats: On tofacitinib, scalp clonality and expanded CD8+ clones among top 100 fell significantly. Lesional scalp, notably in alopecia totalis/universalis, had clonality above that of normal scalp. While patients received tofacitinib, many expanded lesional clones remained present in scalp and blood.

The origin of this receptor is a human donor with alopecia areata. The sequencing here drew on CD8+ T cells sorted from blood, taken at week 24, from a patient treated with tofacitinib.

The DNA for the CDR3 is TGCAGCGTTGTCGCCCGAGATTCGGGCAGTCGGGAGCAGTTCTTC. Its protein is CSVVARDSGSREQFF. This chain joins TRBV29-1 and TRBJ2-1; the D is unclear. The CDR3 is made up of 15 amino acids. Germline V gene lookup returns CDR1 SQVTM and CDR2 ANQGSEA. V gave up 4 bases and J gave up 10 bases, with 23 bases separating them.